This TCR beta chain came from a study of memory CD4+ T cells and cytomegalovirus serostatus. Single viable CD3+CD4+CD8-CD45RO+ cells were sorted as the memory CD4+ T cells. CD4+ T cells were isolated by positive magnetic selection. In the source study's methods: After removing out-of-frame reads, 2 million to 2.5 million distinct TCRbeta sequences remained. Sequencing used immunoSEQ multiplex PCR; TCRdb keeps in-frame clones, though not all of them. That table gives V, J and clone size, and the DNA gave D and trimming. Altogether approximately 42,000 clones are present, over 60% being singletons, with the ten largest covering approximately 1.2%. V shed 3 bases, J shed 0 bases, and the junction held 8 bases outside the gene matches. The CDR3 length is 17 residues. Germline assignment: CDR1 WNHNN and CDR2 SYGVQD (reference sequence).

The clonotype originates from an adult in good health and CMV-seronegative. Sequenced sample: memory CD4+ T cells from blood. V and J are TRBV10-1 and TRBJ2-1; 7 nucleotides line up with TRBD1. CDR3 sequence reads: CASSDVADRSSYNEQFF. CDR3 in DNA: TGCGCCAGCAGTGATGTTGCGGACAGGAGCTCCTACAATGAGCAGTTCTTC.